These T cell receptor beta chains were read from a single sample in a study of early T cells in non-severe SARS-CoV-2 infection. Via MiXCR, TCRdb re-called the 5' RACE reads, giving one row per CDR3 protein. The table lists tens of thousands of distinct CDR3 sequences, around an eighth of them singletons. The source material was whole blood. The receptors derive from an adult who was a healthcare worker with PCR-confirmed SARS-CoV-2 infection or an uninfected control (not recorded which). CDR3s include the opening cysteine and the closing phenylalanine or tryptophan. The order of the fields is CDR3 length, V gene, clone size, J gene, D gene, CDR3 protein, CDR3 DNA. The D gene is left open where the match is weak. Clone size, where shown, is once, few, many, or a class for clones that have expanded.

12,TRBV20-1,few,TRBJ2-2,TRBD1,CSARQGSGELFF,TGCAGTGCCCGACAGGGGAGCGGGGAGCTGTTTTTT
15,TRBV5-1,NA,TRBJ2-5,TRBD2,CASSLALAGAETQYF,TGCGCCAGCAGCTTGGCCCTAGCGGGAGCAGAGACCCAGTACTTC
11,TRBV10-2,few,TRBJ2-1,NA,CASSEAHLQFF,TGCGCCAGCAGTGAGGCACACCTACAGTTCTTC
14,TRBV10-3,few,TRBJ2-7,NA,CAISESGEIHEQYF,TGTGCCATCAGTGAGTCAGGAGAAATCCACGAGCAGTACTTC
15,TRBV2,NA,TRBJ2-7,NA,CASSELRDSPYEQYF,TGTGCCAGCAGTGAGTTGAGGGATTCCCCCTACGAGCAGTACTTC
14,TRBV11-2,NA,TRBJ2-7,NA,CASTPPRTTYEQYF,TGTGCCAGCACCCCCCCGCGGACAACCTACGAGCAGTACTTC
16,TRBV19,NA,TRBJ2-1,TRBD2,CASSPWASGTRNEQFF,TGTGCCAGTAGTCCTTGGGCTAGCGGGACTAGGAATGAGCAGTTCTTC
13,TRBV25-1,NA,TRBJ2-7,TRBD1,CASSGQGLDEQYF,TGTGCCAGCAGCGGACAGGGATTGGACGAGCAGTACTTC
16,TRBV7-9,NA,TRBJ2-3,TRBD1,CASITGGSSSTDTQYF,TGTGCCAGCATCACAGGGGGGTCCTCTAGCACAGATACGCAGTATTTT
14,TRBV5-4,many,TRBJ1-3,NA,CASSLGQPGNTIYF,TGTGCCAGCAGCCTGGGGCAGCCTGGAAACACCATATATTTT
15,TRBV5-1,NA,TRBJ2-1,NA,CASSPQGNSDNEQFF,TGCGCCAGCAGTCCCCAGGGGAATTCGGACAATGAGCAGTTCTTC
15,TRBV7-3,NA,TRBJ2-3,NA,CASSPRSGTTDTQYF,TGTGCCAGCAGCCCACGCTCAGGGACCACAGATACGCAGTATTTT
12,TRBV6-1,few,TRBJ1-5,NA,CASSVGDQPQHF,TGTGCCAGCAGTGTGGGGGACCAGCCCCAGCATTTT
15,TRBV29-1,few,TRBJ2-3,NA,CSVRPFAGATDTQYF,TGCAGCGTGCGCCCCTTCGCGGGGGCCACAGATACGCAGTATTTT
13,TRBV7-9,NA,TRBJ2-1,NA,CASSLTSWGEQFF,TGTGCCAGCAGCTTAACTAGCTGGGGTGAGCAGTTCTTC
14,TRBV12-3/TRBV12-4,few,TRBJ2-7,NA,CASSLASNRYEQYF,TGTGCCAGCAGTTTAGCCTCGAACAGGTACGAGCAGTACTTC
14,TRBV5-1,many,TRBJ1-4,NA,CASSYRDTNEKLFF,TGCGCCAGCAGCTACAGGGACACAAATGAAAAACTGTTTTTT
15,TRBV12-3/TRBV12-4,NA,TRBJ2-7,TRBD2,CASKQNPGLAREQYF,TGTGCCAGCAAACAAAACCCGGGACTAGCACGGGAGCAGTACTTC
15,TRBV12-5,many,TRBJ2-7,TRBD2,CASGPGTSGSYEQYF,TGTGCTAGTGGCCCGGGGACTAGCGGATCCTACGAGCAGTACTTC
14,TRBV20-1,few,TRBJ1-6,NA,CSAIRWVQDSPLHF,TGCAGTGCCATCCGGTGGGTTCAGGACTCACCCCTCCACTTT
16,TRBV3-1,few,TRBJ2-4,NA,CASSQVAGAPSTVQYF,TGTGCCAGCAGCCAAGTTGCGGGCGCACCATCAACTGTTCAGTACTTC
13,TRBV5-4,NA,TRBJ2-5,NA,CASSRVSQETQYF,TGTGCCAGCAGCAGGGTAAGCCAAGAGACCCAGTACTTC
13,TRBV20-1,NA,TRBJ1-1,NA,CSASGGTRSEAFF,TGCAGTGCTAGTGGTGGAACGCGGAGTGAAGCTTTCTTT
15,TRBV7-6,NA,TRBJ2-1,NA,CASSFAGSKGNEQFF,TGTGCCAGCAGCTTCGCGGGATCGAAGGGGAATGAGCAGTTCTTC
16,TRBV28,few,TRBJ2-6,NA,CASSFPPGTGANVLTF,TGTGCCAGCAGTTTCCCCCCAGGGACCGGGGCCAACGTCCTGACTTTC
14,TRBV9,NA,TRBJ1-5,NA,CASSGGSSNQPQHF,TGTGCCAGCAGCGGGGGAAGTAGCAATCAGCCCCAGCATTTT